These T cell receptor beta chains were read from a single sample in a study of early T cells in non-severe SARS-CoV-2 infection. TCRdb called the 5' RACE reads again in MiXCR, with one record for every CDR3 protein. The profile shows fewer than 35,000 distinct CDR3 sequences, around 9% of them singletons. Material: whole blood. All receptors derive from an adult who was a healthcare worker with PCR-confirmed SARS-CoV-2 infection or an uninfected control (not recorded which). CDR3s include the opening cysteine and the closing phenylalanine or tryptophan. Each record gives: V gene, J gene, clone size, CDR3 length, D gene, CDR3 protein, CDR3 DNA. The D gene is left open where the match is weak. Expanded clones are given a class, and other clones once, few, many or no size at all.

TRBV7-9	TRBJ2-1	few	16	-	CASSQAWGPTYNEQFF	TGTGCCAGCAGCCAAGCGTGGGGGCCAACCTACAATGAGCAGTTCTTC
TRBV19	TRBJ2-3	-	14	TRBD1	CASRRQGNTDTQYF	TGTGCCAGTAGACGACAGGGAAACACAGATACGCAGTATTTT
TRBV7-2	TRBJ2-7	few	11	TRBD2	CASAGDDEQYF	TGTGCCAGCGCGGGGGACGACGAGCAGTACTTC
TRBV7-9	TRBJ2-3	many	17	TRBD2	CASSLQRGALGTDTQYF	TGTGCCAGCAGCTTACAGCGGGGGGCCCTCGGCACAGATACGCAGTATTTT
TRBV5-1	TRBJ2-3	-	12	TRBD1	CASSAQGDTQYF	TGCGCCAGCAGCGCACAGGGGGATACGCAGTATTTT
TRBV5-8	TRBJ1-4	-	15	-	CASSHAFATNEKLFF	TGTGCCAGCAGTCATGCCTTTGCAACTAATGAAAAACTGTTTTTT
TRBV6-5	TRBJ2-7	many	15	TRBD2	CASSYGGLVSYEQYF	TGTGCCAGCAGTTACGGGGGACTAGTCTCCTACGAGCAGTACTTC
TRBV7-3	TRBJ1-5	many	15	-	CASSSSGGRNQPQHF	TGTGCCAGCAGCTCCAGCGGCGGCCGCAATCAGCCCCAGCATTTT
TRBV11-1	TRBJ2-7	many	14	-	CASSRDWLSYEQYF	TGTGCCAGCAGCCGGGACTGGTTATCCTACGAGCAGTACTTC
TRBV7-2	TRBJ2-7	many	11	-	CASSLGLSTFF	TGTGCCAGCAGCTTAGGACTAAGCACCTTCTTC
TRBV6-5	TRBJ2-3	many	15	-	CASRPGLSSTDTQYF	TGTGCCAGCAGACCGGGACTTAGTTCCACAGATACGCAGTATTTT
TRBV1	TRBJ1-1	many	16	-	CTSSQTNRGRDTEAFF	TGCACCAGCAGCCAAACGAACAGGGGAAGGGACACTGAAGCTTTCTTT
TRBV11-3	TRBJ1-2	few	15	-	CASSARTDSLPSYTF	TGTGCCAGCAGCGCCAGGACGGACAGCTTACCTTCCTACACCTTC
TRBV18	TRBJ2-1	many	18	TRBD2	CASSPPSGLAPSYNEQFF	TGTGCCAGCTCACCACCGTCCGGACTAGCGCCCTCTTACAATGAGCAGTTCTTC
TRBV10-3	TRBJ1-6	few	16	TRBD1	CAISESGGGLRSPLHF	TGTGCCATCAGTGAGTCCGGAGGGGGCTTGAGGTCACCCCTCCACTTT
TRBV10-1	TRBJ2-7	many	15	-	CASSDPTGGVYEQYF	TGCGCCAGCAGTGATCCAACAGGCGGTGTCTACGAGCAGTACTTC
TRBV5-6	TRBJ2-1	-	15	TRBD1	CASSPDRESENEQFF	TGTGCCAGCAGCCCGGACAGGGAAAGCGAGAATGAGCAGTTCTTC
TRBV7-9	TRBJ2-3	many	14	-	CASSLTGRGDTQYF	TGTGCCAGCAGCCTGACTGGACGTGGGGATACGCAGTATTTT
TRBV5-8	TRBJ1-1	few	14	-	CASSLGWARTEAFF	TGTGCCAGCAGCTTGGGGTGGGCGCGGACTGAAGCTTTCTTT
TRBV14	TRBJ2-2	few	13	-	CASSQELSGELFF	TGTGCCAGCAGCCAAGAATTGTCCGGGGAGCTGTTTTTT
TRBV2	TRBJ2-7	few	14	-	CASSSDRFFNEQYF	TGTGCCAGCAGTTCTGACAGGTTTTTTAACGAGCAGTACTTC
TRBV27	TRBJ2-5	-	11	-	CASSFIETQYF	TGTGCCAGCAGTTTCATTGAGACCCAGTACTTC
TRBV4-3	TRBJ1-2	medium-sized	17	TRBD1	CASSQILTGQGFSSYTF	TGCGCCAGCAGCCAAATACTTACGGGACAGGGATTCTCAAGCTACACCTTC
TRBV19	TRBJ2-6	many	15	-	CASSIDRSGANVLTF	TGTGCCAGTAGTATAGACAGGTCTGGGGCCAACGTCCTGACTTTC
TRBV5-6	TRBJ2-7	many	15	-	CASSSSPRSSYEQYF	TGTGCCAGCAGCTCTAGCCCTAGAAGCTCCTACGAGCAGTACTTC
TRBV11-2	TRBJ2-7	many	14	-	CASSFFSQAYEQYF	TGTGCCAGCAGCTTCTTCAGTCAGGCCTACGAGCAGTACTTC
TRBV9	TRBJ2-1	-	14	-	CASSPRTDYNEQFF	TGTGCCAGCAGCCCAAGGACGGATTACAATGAGCAGTTCTTC
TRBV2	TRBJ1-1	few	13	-	CASSELMNTEAFF	TGTGCCAGCAGTGAATTAATGAACACTGAAGCTTTCTTT
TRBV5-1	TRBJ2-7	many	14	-	CASSLVTAAYEQYF	TGCGCCAGCAGCTTGGTGACCGCAGCCTACGAGCAGTACTTC
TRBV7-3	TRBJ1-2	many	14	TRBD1	CASSLRGTGDGYTF	TGTGCCAGCAGCTTACGGGGGACAGGGGATGGCTACACCTTC
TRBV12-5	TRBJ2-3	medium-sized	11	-	CATRGPDTQYF	TGTGCTACCAGGGGCCCAGATACGCAGTATTTT